This T cell receptor (beta chain) came from a study of blood T cell repertoires in COVID-19. Study overall: Samples representing acute and convalescent COVID-19 were sourced from the United States, Italy and Spain. T cells, B-cell-depleted T cells, or PBMCs supplied cDNA or gDNA.

Only in-frame clones appear in the TCRdb table, and some are missing; sequencing was by immunoSEQ multiplex PCR. This table holds 200,000 to 300,000 clones, approximately 83% found once. The germline gives CDR1 LNHDA, CDR2 SQIVND (reference sequence). Trimming left V 3 bases short and J 10 bases short, with 12 bases between. The CDR3 is made up of 12 amino acids. V and J are TRBV19 and TRBJ1-2; D is undetermined. Sequences were obtained from peripheral blood. This receptor was identified in a human donor in a cohort sampled during active COVID-19. The CDR3 loop reads CASSMRRGDYTF. The CDR3 DNA reads TGTGCCAGTAGTATGAGGCGCGGTGACTACACCTTC.